This TCR beta chain derives from a study of blood T cell repertoires in COVID-19. Trimming took off 6 bases at V and 1 base at J, with 10 bases between the two ends. There are 12 residues in the CDR3. Germline CDR1 reads SQVTM; CDR2 reads ANQGSEA. Data came from immunoSEQ multiplex PCR; TCRdb stores just in-frame clones and leaves some out. Among 70,000 to 80,000 clones, around 80% were seen once, and the ten largest hold less than 15%. The TCR was taken from a human donor in a cohort sampled during active COVID-19. The sequenced sample consisted of peripheral blood. The chain links TRBV29-1 to TRBJ2-7; D perhaps matches TRBD1 (6 bases). The CDR3 protein is CSVRTASYEQYF. CDR3 bases: TGCAGCGTGAGGACAGCATCCTACGAGCAGTACTTC.